A single sample gave rise to the 17 T cell receptor beta chains below, sequenced in a study of T cell repertoires in cytomegalovirus infection. A single record per CDR3 protein comes from TCRdb applying MiXCR to the reads. This sample has under 200,000 distinct CDR3 sequences, with roughly 28% found just once. Sequencing was carried out using PBMCs. The receptors originated from a human donor in good health (CMV status not recorded). Some clones in this sample may be carry-over from other donors' samples.

There are a few counts of this clonotype. The chain links TRBV6-4 to TRBJ2-1; 7 bases match TRBD2. This CDR3 comprises 14 residues. V shed 2 bases and J 9 bases; nucleotides not matched to a gene: 7. The germline gives CDR1 MRHNA, CDR2 SNTAGT. The CDR3 protein is CASSDREGNPEQFF. In DNA form, the CDR3 reads TGTGCCAGCAGTGACAGGGAGGGGAACCCTGAGCAGTTCTTC.

The chain carries TRBV10-3 and TRBJ2-7, with 11 nucleotides matching TRBD1. J gave up 2 bases and V 6 bases, and 6 bases lay outside the gene matches. Germline lookup yields CDR1 ENHRY and CDR2 SYGVKD. The CDR3 has 15 residues. The CDR3 region has the DNA TGTGCCATCAGAGGACAGGGGGCGAGGACCTACGAGCAGTACTTC. It codes for CAIRGQGARTYEQYF.

This clonotype has a count of ten or more. The gene calls are TRBV7-2 and TRBJ2-7, with 7 bases that match TRBD1. The CDR3 spans 13 residues. J was trimmed by 3 bases and V by 4 bases; bases with no gene match: 3. Germline-derived CDR1 and CDR2 are SGHTA and FQGNSA. Here the CDR3 DNA reads TGTGCCAGCAGCTACCGACAGGGCTACGAGCAGTACTTC. Protein: CASSYRQGYEQYF.

This clonotype appeared many times. The V call is TRBV7-9, the J call TRBJ1-1; no reliable D call. Germline lookup yields CDR1 SEHNR and CDR2 FQNEAQ (reference sequence). Trimming pared 3 bases from V and 12 bases from J, leaving 5 bases between. The CDR3 extends over 9 amino acids. In DNA form, the CDR3 reads TGTGCCAGCAGCTTGGAGCCTTTCTTT. As protein: CASSLEPFF. The whole variable domain, filled in from reference TRBV7-9 and TRBJ1-1, reads DTGVSQNPRHKITKRGQNVTFRCDPISEHNRLYWYRQTLGQGPEFLTYFQNEAQLEKSRLLSDRFSAERPKGSFSTLEIQRTEQGDSAMYLCASSLEPFFGQGTRLTVV.

Only a few counts were recorded for this clonotype. The chain links TRBV6-8 to TRBJ1-1, with D perhaps TRBD1 (5 bases). The CDR3 contains 16 residues. The germline V gene encodes CDR1 MNHGY and CDR2 SAAAGT. The germline V and J ends were trimmed by 5 bases and 0 bases, with 16 bases remaining between them. DNA of the CDR3: TGTGCCAGCAGTCCCTCCCACTCGACAGTGAACACTGAAGCTTTCTTT. It yields the protein CASSPSHSTVNTEAFF.

In its sample, this clonotype is medium-sized. This chain's CDR3 is CASSLVAPPPDTEAFF. For the CDR3, the DNA is TGTGCCAGCAGTTTAGTCGCCCCTCCACCCGACACTGAAGCTTTCTTT. The chain links TRBV12-3 or TRBV12-4 to TRBJ1-1; no reliable D call. The CDR3 extends over 16 amino acids. The V gene lost 1 base and the J gene lost 3 bases, with 15 bases spanning the gap.

This clonotype was observed a single time. This chain connects TRBV12-3 or TRBV12-4 to TRBJ2-1, with TRBD1 identical over 8 bases. The CDR3 runs 11 residues. The V gene end was trimmed by 5 bases and the J gene end by 14 bases; junction bases not matched to a gene: 5. The CDR3 region is CASSPRGQEFF. In DNA, the CDR3 is TGTGCCAGCAGTCCCAGGGGACAGGAGTTCTTC.

This chain connects TRBV25-1 to TRBJ1-2, with D maybe TRBD1 (6 bases). Germline CDR1 reads MGHDK; CDR2 reads SYGVNS. Trimming pared 7 bases from V and 4 bases from J, leaving 19 bases between. The CDR3 contains 15 residues. The CDR3 loop is CASTRSGEGFYGYTF. DNA for the CDR3: TGTGCCAGCACCCGTTCAGGGGAGGGGTTCTATGGCTACACCTTC.

The chain has TRBV7-6 and TRBJ2-1, with TRBD1 identical over 7 bases. Germline V gene sequence: CDR1 SGHVS, CDR2 FNYEAQ. The CDR3 has 15 amino acids. V lost 2 bases and J lost 9; bases outside the gene matches: 10. CDR3 sequence: CASSLSHRGRGEQFF. CDR3 DNA sequence: TGTGCCAGCAGCTTATCCCACAGGGGAAGGGGTGAGCAGTTCTTC.

V gene TRBV6-1 combines with J gene TRBJ1-5; possibly TRBD1 for D (6 bases). The CDR3 totals 14 residues. Trimming cost V 6 bases and J 4 bases, with 13 bases left between them. The germline gives CDR1 MNHNS, CDR2 SASEGT. The CDR3 here is CASRGSGVNQPQHF. The CDR3 DNA sequence: TGTGCCAGCAGGGGATCAGGGGTGAATCAGCCCCAGCATTTT.

The rearrangement links TRBV7-3 to TRBJ2-1; TRBD1 agrees at 7 bases. Germline V lookup: CDR1 SGHTA, CDR2 FQGTGA. V lost 3 bases and J lost 5; bases outside the gene matches: 10. CDR3 length: 16 amino acids. CDR3 coding DNA: TGTGCCAGCAGCTTCATTCCAACAGGGGCGCACAATGAGCAGTTCTTC. This translates into CASSFIPTGAHNEQFF.

This clonotype was detected only a few times. V and J are TRBV15 and TRBJ2-7, with D possibly TRBD1 on 5 matching bases. Germline lookup yields CDR1 LNHNV and CDR2 YYDKDF (reference sequence). The CDR3 runs 16 residues. The V gene lost 0 bases and the J gene lost 4 bases, with 16 bases spanning the gap. DNA of the CDR3: TGTGCCACCAGCAGAGATACTTCGACAGATTTTTACGAGCAGTACTTC. Translating it yields CATSRDTSTDFYEQYF.

The table lists this clonotype with a few counts. This chain connects TRBV7-3 to TRBJ2-5, with a weak D call TRBD2 (6 bases). The CDR3 extends over 16 amino acids. Germline V gene sequence: CDR1 SGHTA, CDR2 FQGTGA. V dropped 5 bases and J dropped 4 bases, with 20 bases sitting between them. In DNA form, the CDR3 reads TGTGCCAGCAGCCGAGGGGACCGCCTGGAGGGAGAGACCCAGTACTTC. Its translation is CASSRGDRLEGETQYF.

The V call is TRBV12-3 or TRBV12-4, the J call TRBJ1-5; D is possibly TRBD1 (5 bases). CDR3 length: 13 amino acids. V shed 6 bases and J shed 9 bases, with 15 bases lying between them. In nucleotides, the CDR3 is TGTGCCAGCAGGGACACTTGGGTGGGGCCCCAGCATTTT. Its translation is CASRDTWVGPQHF.

The chain links TRBV20-1 to TRBJ2-7, with a tentative D call TRBD1 (5 bases). The ends were cut back, 0 bases at V and 3 bases at J, with 15 bases in the middle. This CDR3 spans 15 amino acids. Germline V lookup: CDR1 DFQATT, CDR2 SNEGSKA (reference sequence). This CDR3 reads CSARDVGRVDYEQYF. The CDR3 DNA sequence: TGCAGTGCTAGAGATGTGGGCAGGGTTGACTACGAGCAGTACTTC.

The chain couples TRBV2 to TRBJ2-1; 7 bases are shared with TRBD2. Germline trimming cut 4 bases from V and 1 base from J; bases unmatched to any gene: 4. This CDR3 is 15 amino acids long. CDR1 SNHLY and CDR2 FYNNEI come from the germline V gene. The chain's CDR3 is CASSGLAGSYNEQFF. For the CDR3, the DNA is TGTGCCAGCAGTGGACTAGCCGGTTCCTACAATGAGCAGTTCTTC.

The V gene is TRBV4-3, the J gene TRBJ2-7; D is uncertain. The length of the CDR3 is 16 residues. From germline, CDR1 is LGHNA and CDR2 YSLEER. The germline V and J ends were trimmed by 0 bases and 3 bases, with 15 bases remaining between them. DNA of the CDR3: TGCGCCAGCAGCCAAGATTTAAACGAGTTATTCTACGAGCAGTACTTC. Encoded protein: CASSQDLNELFYEQYF.